The 10 T cell receptor beta chains below all came from one sample that was sequenced in a study of OX40 agonist ivuxolimab in advanced cancers. The repertoire was sequenced with immunoSEQ multiplex PCR; TCRdb's copy has only in-frame clones and lacks some. This sample has 100,000 or so clones, with 90% found just once. The sequencing used CD4+ or CD8+ T cells sorted from blood, collected in a trial of the OX40 agonist ivuxolimab. These receptors were taken from an adult with an advanced solid tumor such as melanoma, head and neck, liver or kidney cancer.

This sequence joins TRBV7-9 and TRBJ1-4; TRBD1 might be the D (6 bases). Germline values: CDR1 SEHNR, CDR2 FQNEAQ (reference sequence). This CDR3 has 13 residues. Trimming left V 2 bases short and J 8 bases short, with 9 bases between. This CDR3 reads CASSLRGGEKLFF. The DNA for the CDR3 is TGTGCCAGCAGCTTAAGAGGGGGGGAAAAACTGTTTTTT.

The CDR3 reads CASSPWAQGAGTEAFF. CDR3 sequence (DNA): TGTGCCAGCTCACCGTGGGCACAGGGGGCCGGCACTGAAGCTTTCTTT. The chain joins TRBV18 to TRBJ1-1, with 9 bases matching TRBD1. Looked up from germline, CDR1 is KGHSH and CDR2 is LQKENI. The ends lost 3 bases at V and 4 bases at J; junction bases unmatched: 9. The CDR3 loop spans 16 amino acids.

The chain combines TRBV19 with TRBJ2-6, with 7 nucleotides matching TRBD1. J lost 0 bases, V lost 6 bases, and 5 bases had no gene match. Germline V gives CDR1 LNHDA, CDR2 SQIVND (reference sequence). There are 16 residues in the CDR3. CDR3 sequence: CASSPTGSSGANVLTF. The CDR3 region has the DNA TGTGCCAGTAGCCCGACAGGGAGCTCTGGGGCCAACGTCCTGACTTTC.

The chain links TRBV19 to TRBJ1-4, with D unresolved. The CDR3 has 15 amino acids. V gave up 3 bases and J gave up 0 bases, with 8 bases separating them. CDR1 LNHDA and CDR2 SQIVND come from the germline V gene (reference sequence). The CDR3 sequence: CASSISQSTNEKLFF. CDR3 sequence (DNA): TGTGCCAGTAGTATTTCCCAATCAACTAATGAAAAACTGTTTTTT.

V usage is TRBV18 and J usage is TRBJ2-3, with D unresolved. CDR1 and CDR2 (germline): KGHSH, LQKENI. V was clipped by 3 bases and J by 1 base, with 14 bases between them. The CDR3 runs 16 residues. The CDR3, as DNA: TGTGCCAGCTCACCTAAGGCCAGCGCTCGCACAGATACGCAGTATTTT. Amino acid sequence: CASSPKASARTDTQYF.

This clone was seen only once. The chain has TRBV4-1 and TRBJ2-5, with 7 bases matching TRBD1. The CDR3 loop spans 17 amino acids. V shed 0 bases, J shed 3 bases, and the junction held 10 bases outside the gene matches. The germline CDR1 and CDR2 sequences are MGHRA and YSYEKL. The CDR3 loop is CASSQETSRTGEETQYF. The DNA for the CDR3 is TGCGCCAGCAGCCAAGAAACCTCGCGCACAGGGGAAGAGACCCAGTACTTC.

This clone was picked up one time. The genes are TRBV5-5 and TRBJ2-7; D unclear. The CDR3 loop spans 16 amino acids. Trimming removed 3 bases at V and 0 bases at J, with 16 bases between. Per germline, CDR1 SGHKS and CDR2 YYEKEE (reference sequence). DNA of the CDR3: TGTGCCAGCAGCTCCCTCCGCGGCCAGGCCTCCTACGAGCAGTACTTC. This codes for CASSSLRGQASYEQYF.

The chain combines TRBV5-1 with TRBJ1-5, with 7 bases matching TRBD1. The CDR3 is made up of 14 amino acids. With 4 bases clipped from V and 7 bases from J, the junction kept 8 bases outside the gene matches. Per germline, CDR1 SGHRS and CDR2 YFSETQ. The CDR3 sequence: CASSPTGPQQPQHF. DNA of the CDR3: TGCGCCAGCAGCCCGACAGGGCCGCAGCAGCCCCAGCATTTT.

A few counts support this clone. The chain recombines TRBV28 with TRBJ2-7; D perhaps matches TRBD2 (7 bases). Germline values: CDR1 MDHEN, CDR2 SYDVKM. With 1 base removed from V and 4 bases from J, the gap between germline ends came to 14 bases. CDR3 length: 15 residues. The CDR3 sequence is CASSLSGGRRYEQYF. In DNA form, the CDR3 reads TGTGCCAGCAGTTTATCCGGGGGGCGAAGGTACGAGCAGTACTTC.

The chain employs TRBV2 and TRBJ2-7; D is unresolved. Germline values: CDR1 SNHLY, CDR2 FYNNEI. The CDR3 extends over 15 amino acids. V lost 6 bases to trimming and J lost 0 bases, with 15 bases between them. CDR3 loop: CASSAAAASSYEQYF. The CDR3 DNA follows: TGTGCCAGCAGCGCCGCGGCGGCCAGCTCCTACGAGCAGTACTTC.